This TCR beta chain was profiled in a study of blood T cell repertoires in COVID-19. As for the study in general: Samples came from the United States, Italy and Spain, spanning acute and convalescent COVID-19.

Germline V gives CDR1 SGHRS, CDR2 YFSETQ. The CDR3 totals 16 residues. V was pared by 0 bases and J by 5 bases, with 17 bases between. Generated by immunoSEQ multiplex PCR, the TCRdb table keeps only in-frame clones and is missing some. Of roughly 300,000 clones in the sample, approximately 83% were seen once. In terms of age and location, participants ranged from about 18 to 100 years and lived in approximately 26 US areas. Assignments of participants to cohorts depended upon their own reported clinical history. The clonotype was recovered from a middle-aged woman with acute COVID-19. Material: PBMCs or T cells enriched from blood (not recorded which). V is TRBV5-1 and J is TRBJ2-5; TRBD1 is a possible D gene (6 bases). The chain's CDR3 is CASSLEVSGAAETQYF. The CDR3 bases are TGCGCCAGCAGCTTGGAAGTGTCAGGGGCAGCGGAGACCCAGTACTTC.